This TCR beta chain was profiled in a study of PD-1 blockade in mismatch repair-deficient tumors. The method was immunoSEQ multiplex PCR; TCRdb's version includes in-frame clones alone and lacks a portion of them. Here the sample spans around 100,000 clones, more than 60% being singletons. The CDR3 consists of 14 residues. Deletions cut 1 base from V and 1 base from J, with 8 bases between. CDR1 is MNHEY and CDR2 is SMNVEV in the germline V gene (reference sequence). Mismatch repair deficiency was confirmed in all patients, by PCR or immunohistochemistry. Three pembrolizumab responders had their TCRs sequenced.

This specimen consisted of peripheral blood, obtained 60 to 65 weeks after starting pembrolizumab. The source of this sequence is an adult with mismatch repair-deficient cancer. This rearrangement joins TRBV27 to TRBJ2-7, with a weak D call TRBD2 (6 bases). CDR3 protein: CASSLFGGSYEQYF. For the CDR3, the DNA is TGTGCCAGCAGTTTATTCGGAGGGTCCTACGAGCAGTACTTC.